This T cell receptor beta chain was sequenced in a study of identical twins. This CDR3 spans 14 amino acids. Germline assignment: CDR1 MGHDK and CDR2 SYGVNS. The J segment lost 2 bases and the V segment lost 6 bases, leaving 3 bases of the junction unmatched. This clonotype was detected ten times or more. TCRdb processed the 5' RACE reads anew with MiXCR; each CDR3 protein has one entry. This sample has 420,000 or so distinct CDR3 sequences, with roughly 20% found just once. Material: naive T cells sorted from blood. The genes are TRBV25-1 and TRBJ2-3; 9 positions match TRBD2. The receptor's source is a middle-aged man in good health. CDR3 in DNA: TGTGCCAGCAGCGGGACTAGCCTCACAGATACGCAGTATTTT. It translates to CASSGTSLTDTQYF.